This TCR beta chain appears in the sequencing data of a study of cytomegalovirus exposure and HLA in healthy donors. The PCR ran on 60 Vbeta and 13 Jbeta primers. Sequenced by immunoSEQ multiplex PCR; TCRdb stores in-frame clones only, minus some. The table has 150,000 or so clones, approximately 84% seen once. Germline-derived CDR1 and CDR2 are KGHSH and LQKENI. The CDR3 sequence is 13 residues long. J was trimmed by 5 bases and V by 5 bases; bases with no gene match: 6. This sequence was found in a young man in good health and CMV-seropositive. The V call is TRBV18, the J call TRBJ2-7, with 7 bases aligning to TRBD1. The sequenced material came from PBMCs. CDR3 DNA sequence: TGTGCCAGCTCAGATCAGGGGGTCAACGAGCAGTACTTC. Protein product: CASSDQGVNEQYF.